The 23 T cell receptor beta chains below all came from one sample that was sequenced in a study of T cell repertoires in cytomegalovirus infection. TCRdb itself ran the reads through MiXCR, one entry per CDR3 protein. The table lists some 700,000 distinct CDR3 sequences, roughly a third of them singletons. Their antigens remain unidentified. Source: cultured PBMCs, taken from culture after CMV antigen stimulation. All receptors derive from a human donor in good health (CMV status not recorded). Some clones in this sample may be carry-over from other donors' samples.

The chain joins TRBV12-5 to TRBJ2-1, with D perhaps TRBD2 (5 bases). This CDR3 spans 16 amino acids. Trimming removed 6 bases from V and 8 bases from J, with 23 bases in between. Germline assignment: CDR1 LGHNT and CDR2 FRNRAP. This CDR3 is CASGPFPDVRSDEQFF. The CDR3 coding sequence is TGTGCTAGTGGCCCATTCCCGGACGTCCGTAGCGATGAGCAGTTCTTC. Together with reference TRBV12-5 and TRBJ2-1, the CDR3 gives the full variable domain: DARVTQTPRHKVTEMGQEVTMRCQPILGHNTVFWYRQTMMQGLELLAYFRNRAPLDDSGMPKDRFSAEMPDATLATLKIQPSEPRDSAVYFCASGPFPDVRSDEQFFGPGTRLTVL.

This clonotype was counted only a few times. The rearrangement uses TRBV19 and TRBJ1-2, with a weak D call TRBD1 (6 bases). Germline loops: CDR1 LNHDA, CDR2 SQIVND (reference sequence). CDR3 length: 16 amino acids. Trimming cost V 6 bases and J 2 bases, with 19 bases left between them. In DNA, the CDR3 is TGTGCCAGTAGCCGTGACAGGAGAAAGCTCAACTATGGCTACACCTTC. It codes for CASSRDRRKLNYGYTF. Based on the CDR3 plus reference TRBV19 and TRBJ1-2, the full variable domain is DGGITQSPKYLFRKEGQNVTLSCEQNLNHDAMYWYRQDPGQGLRLIYYSQIVNDFQKGDIAEGYSVSREKKESFPLTVTSAQKNPTAFYLCASSRDRRKLNYGYTFGSGTRLTVV.

The chain couples TRBV4-1 to TRBJ1-1; D is unclear. The CDR3 runs 13 residues. With 1 base removed from V and 5 bases from J, the gap between germline ends came to 8 bases. Germline CDR1 is MGHRA and CDR2 is YSYEKL. CDR3 DNA: TGCGCCAGCAGCCAAGCGACCGGGACTGAAGCTTTCTTT. As protein: CASSQATGTEAFF.

This chain connects TRBV7-2 to TRBJ1-2; 7 bases map to TRBD1. Germline assignment: CDR1 SGHTA and CDR2 FQGNSA. This CDR3 comprises 14 residues. The ends lost 5 bases at V and 1 base at J; junction bases unmatched: 4. CDR3 DNA: TGTGCCAGCAGCCAGGGGGGAATTAACTATGGCTACACCTTC. Protein sequence: CASSQGGINYGYTF.

The chain is built from TRBV7-2 and TRBJ1-5, with D possibly TRBD1 on 5 matching bases. There are 15 residues in the CDR3. Looked up from germline, CDR1 is SGHTA and CDR2 is FQGNSA. V lost 5 bases and J 6 bases, leaving 17 bases between the germline ends. DNA for the CDR3: TGTGCCAGCAGCCCGGGACGTGCTGCCGGTCAGCCCCAGCATTTT. Residues: CASSPGRAAGQPQHF. The whole variable domain, filled in from reference TRBV7-2 and TRBJ1-5, reads GAGVSQSPSNKVTEKGKDVELRCDPISGHTALYWYRQSLGQGLEFLIYFQGNSAPDKSGLPSDRFSAERTGGSVSTLTIQRTQQEDSAVYLCASSPGRAAGQPQHFGDGTRLSIL.

The rearrangement uses TRBV18 and TRBJ1-5; 7 nucleotides agree with TRBD1. The CDR3 runs 15 residues. From germline, CDR1 is KGHSH and CDR2 LQKENI. The V gene end was trimmed by 0 bases and the J gene end by 1 base; junction bases not matched to a gene: 0. In DNA form, the CDR3 reads TGTGCCAGCTCACCACCGGGACAGAGCAATCAGCCCCAGCATTTT. It codes for CASSPPGQSNQPQHF.

This clonotype was observed a handful of times. The chain links TRBV28 to TRBJ1-5; the D gene is possibly TRBD1 (5 bases). The V end was cut by 8 bases, the J end by 5 bases, with 10 bases between. The CDR3 is 12 residues long. Germline-derived CDR1 and CDR2 are MDHEN and SYDVKM. The CDR3 region has the DNA TGTGCCAGCGGGACGGTTGATCAGCCCCAGCATTTT. Protein sequence: CASGTVDQPQHF. The full variable domain, its missing parts supplied by reference TRBV28 and TRBJ1-5, is DVKVTQSSRYLVKRTGEKVFLECVQDMDHENMFWYRQDPGLGLRLIYFSYDVKMKEKGDIPEGYSVSREKKERFSLILESASTNQTSMYLCASGTVDQPQHFGDGTRLSIL.

The gene calls are TRBV20-1 and TRBJ1-2; D is unclear. V gave up 6 bases and J gave up 0 bases, with 17 bases separating them. Germline V gene sequence: CDR1 DFQATT, CDR2 SNEGSKA (reference sequence). CDR3 length: 15 amino acids. The CDR3 here is CSASRGSPSNYGYTF. CDR3 in DNA: TGCAGTGCCAGCCGGGGTTCACCTTCTAACTATGGCTACACCTTC.

The V call is TRBV19, the J call TRBJ2-1, with 7 bases identical to TRBD1. The CDR3 loop spans 14 amino acids. With V trimmed by 5 bases and J by 1 base, 2 bases remained unmatched. Germline loops: CDR1 LNHDA, CDR2 SQIVND (reference sequence). CDR3 region: CASSHRGSYNEQFF. In DNA form, the CDR3 reads TGTGCCAGTAGTCACAGGGGTTCCTACAATGAGCAGTTCTTC.

This clonotype was recorded a few times. This CDR3 reads CASVRGRDRGYEQYF. The CDR3 bases are TGTGCTAGTGTGAGGGGAAGGGACAGGGGCTACGAGCAGTACTTC. The chain carries TRBV12-5 and TRBJ2-7, with 10 bases matching TRBD1. V lost 7 bases to trimming and J lost 3 bases; unmatched junction nucleotides: 9. The germline V gene encodes CDR1 LGHNT and CDR2 FRNRAP. This CDR3 has 15 residues.

The chain has TRBV6-8 and TRBJ1-2; 7 nucleotides align to TRBD1. The ends lost 7 bases at V and 1 base at J; junction bases unmatched: 12. CDR3 length equals 16 residues. Germline CDR1 is MNHGY and CDR2 is SAAAGT. The CDR3 nucleotides read TGTGCCAGCATCAGCTCAAGGGGGCGCGATAACTATGGCTACACCTTC. Translated: CASISSRGRDNYGYTF.

This chain links TRBV3-1 with TRBJ1-1, with unresolved D. Trimming stripped 2 bases from V and 10 bases from J, with 11 bases between. Germline-derived CDR1 and CDR2 are LGHDT and YNNKEL (reference sequence). This CDR3 is built from 12 residues. CDR3 region: CASSQLGFAAFF. The DNA of the CDR3 is TGTGCCAGCAGCCAATTAGGGTTCGCAGCTTTCTTT.

Only a few counts were recorded for this clonotype. The chain employs TRBV28 and TRBJ2-1, with D uncertain. The CDR3 runs to 17 residues. CDR1 and CDR2 from the germline V gene are MDHEN and SYDVKM. V gave up 4 bases and J gave up 0 bases, with 16 bases separating them. CDR3 in amino acids: CASSSLGLPSSYNEQFF. CDR3 nucleotide sequence: TGTGCCAGCAGTTCCCTTGGGCTTCCATCCTCCTACAATGAGCAGTTCTTC.

The chain recombines TRBV11-2 with TRBJ2-5; 13 bases match TRBD2. This CDR3 region has 14 residues. CDR1 and CDR2 (germline): SGHAT, FQNNGV. Losses at the gene ends were 5 bases for V and 10 bases for J; bases not matched to a gene: 7. The CDR3 loop reads CASSSGLAGVDQYF. The DNA for the CDR3 is TGTGCCAGCAGCAGCGGACTAGCGGGAGTAGACCAGTACTTC.

This clonotype has only a few counts. The chain carries TRBV4-1 and TRBJ2-5; D might be TRBD1 (5 bases). V lost 0 bases, J lost 7 bases, and 12 bases lay in between. The CDR3 length is 14 residues. The germline V gene encodes CDR1 MGHRA and CDR2 YSYEKL. CDR3 residues: CASSQEGLMWTQYF. CDR3 nucleotide sequence: TGCGCCAGCAGCCAAGAGGGGCTCATGTGGACCCAGTACTTC.

The chain links TRBV29-1 to TRBJ2-1; TRBD2 agrees at 10 bases. CDR1 and CDR2 from the germline V gene are SQVTM and ANQGSEA. J gave up 4 bases and V 3 bases, and 3 bases lay outside the gene matches. This CDR3 is built from 14 residues. Here the CDR3 reads CSVESGGGYNEQFF. CDR3 nucleotides: TGCAGCGTTGAGAGCGGGGGGGGTTACAATGAGCAGTTCTTC.

This clonotype has a count of ten or more. The V gene is TRBV7-2, the J gene TRBJ2-1, with 7 bases that match TRBD1. Losses at the gene ends were 3 bases for V and 6 bases for J; bases not matched to a gene: 8. Germline CDR1 SGHTA, CDR2 FQGNSA. The CDR3 extends over 15 amino acids. Written as DNA, the CDR3 is TGTGCCAGCAGCTTCGACAGGGAAAGTTCCAATGAGCAGTTCTTC. Translating it yields CASSFDRESSNEQFF.

The V call is TRBV6-2 or TRBV6-3, the J call TRBJ1-2; D is uncertain. Germline V gene sequence: CDR1 MNHEY, CDR2 SVGEGT. Trimming pared 10 bases from V and 8 bases from J, leaving 20 bases between. The CDR3 length is 13 residues. The CDR3 nucleotides read TGTGCCACCACCCTGGGCCGGTGGTCGGGCTACACCTTC. It translates to CATTLGRWSGYTF.

The CDR3 here is CASSYSPAANTEAFF. The CDR3 DNA sequence: TGCGCCAGCAGCTATTCTCCTGCAGCGAACACTGAAGCTTTCTTT. The V gene is TRBV5-1, the J gene TRBJ1-1; D uncertain. Germline V gives CDR1 SGHRS, CDR2 YFSETQ. This CDR3 spans 15 amino acids. Trimming took off 3 bases at V and 1 base at J, with 13 bases between the two ends.

V gene TRBV10-3 combines with J gene TRBJ1-2; TRBD1 is a possible D gene (6 bases). V was clipped by 0 bases and J by 7 bases, with 12 bases between them. CDR1 is ENHRY and CDR2 is SYGVKD in the germline V gene. CDR3 length: 14 amino acids. The CDR3 DNA reads TGTGCCATCAGTGAGTCGGGAACAGGGTTTGGCTACACCTTC. It yields the protein CAISESGTGFGYTF.

This clonotype was counted a few times. The chain has TRBV7-6 and TRBJ2-3; 10 nucleotides line up with TRBD1. Looked up from germline, CDR1 is SGHVS and CDR2 is FNYEAQ. CDR3 length equals 18 residues. V shed 5 bases, J shed 2 bases, and the junction held 13 bases outside the gene matches. The CDR3 region is CASSRGTGDYINTDTQYF. The CDR3 DNA reads TGTGCCAGCAGCCGAGGGACAGGGGATTACATTAACACAGATACGCAGTATTTT.

This chain joins TRBV15 and TRBJ1-2, with a tentative D call TRBD1 (6 bases). The V and J ends lost 0 bases and 2 bases respectively, with 10 bases between them. Germline CDR1 LNHNV, CDR2 YYDKDF (reference sequence). The CDR3 totals 15 residues. Here the CDR3 DNA reads TGTGCCACCAGCAGAGATGGAGGGGGAAACTATGGCTACACCTTC. Translation gives CATSRDGGGNYGYTF.

About this clonotype: Here the CDR3 omits its conserved ending phenylalanine or tryptophan, so a read error is the likely source. V usage is TRBV7-9 and J usage is TRBJ1-1, with unresolved D. Germline V gene data show CDR1 as SEHNR and CDR2 as FQNEAQ (reference sequence). Trimming stripped 3 bases from V and 11 bases from J, with 10 bases between. This CDR3 spans 11 amino acids. CDR3 sequence reads: CASSFGPQAFI. In DNA form, the CDR3 reads TGTGCCAGCAGCTTCGGTCCTCAGGCTTTCATT.